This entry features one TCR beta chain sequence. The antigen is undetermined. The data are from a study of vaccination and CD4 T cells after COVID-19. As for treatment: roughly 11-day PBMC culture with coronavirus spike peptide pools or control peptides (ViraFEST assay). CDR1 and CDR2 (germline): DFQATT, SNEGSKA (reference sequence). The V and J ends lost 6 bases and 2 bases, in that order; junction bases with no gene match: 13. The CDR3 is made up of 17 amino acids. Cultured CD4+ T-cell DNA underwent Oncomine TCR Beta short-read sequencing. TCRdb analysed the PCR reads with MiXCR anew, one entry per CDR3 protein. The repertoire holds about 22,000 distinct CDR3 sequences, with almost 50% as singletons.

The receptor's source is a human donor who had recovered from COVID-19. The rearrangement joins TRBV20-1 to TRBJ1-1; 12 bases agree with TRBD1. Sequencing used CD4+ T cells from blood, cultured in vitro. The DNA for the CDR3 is TGCAGTGCGCCGGGACAGGGGGCGACCCGGGGAAACACTGAAGCTTTCTTT. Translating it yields CSAPGQGATRGNTEAFF.